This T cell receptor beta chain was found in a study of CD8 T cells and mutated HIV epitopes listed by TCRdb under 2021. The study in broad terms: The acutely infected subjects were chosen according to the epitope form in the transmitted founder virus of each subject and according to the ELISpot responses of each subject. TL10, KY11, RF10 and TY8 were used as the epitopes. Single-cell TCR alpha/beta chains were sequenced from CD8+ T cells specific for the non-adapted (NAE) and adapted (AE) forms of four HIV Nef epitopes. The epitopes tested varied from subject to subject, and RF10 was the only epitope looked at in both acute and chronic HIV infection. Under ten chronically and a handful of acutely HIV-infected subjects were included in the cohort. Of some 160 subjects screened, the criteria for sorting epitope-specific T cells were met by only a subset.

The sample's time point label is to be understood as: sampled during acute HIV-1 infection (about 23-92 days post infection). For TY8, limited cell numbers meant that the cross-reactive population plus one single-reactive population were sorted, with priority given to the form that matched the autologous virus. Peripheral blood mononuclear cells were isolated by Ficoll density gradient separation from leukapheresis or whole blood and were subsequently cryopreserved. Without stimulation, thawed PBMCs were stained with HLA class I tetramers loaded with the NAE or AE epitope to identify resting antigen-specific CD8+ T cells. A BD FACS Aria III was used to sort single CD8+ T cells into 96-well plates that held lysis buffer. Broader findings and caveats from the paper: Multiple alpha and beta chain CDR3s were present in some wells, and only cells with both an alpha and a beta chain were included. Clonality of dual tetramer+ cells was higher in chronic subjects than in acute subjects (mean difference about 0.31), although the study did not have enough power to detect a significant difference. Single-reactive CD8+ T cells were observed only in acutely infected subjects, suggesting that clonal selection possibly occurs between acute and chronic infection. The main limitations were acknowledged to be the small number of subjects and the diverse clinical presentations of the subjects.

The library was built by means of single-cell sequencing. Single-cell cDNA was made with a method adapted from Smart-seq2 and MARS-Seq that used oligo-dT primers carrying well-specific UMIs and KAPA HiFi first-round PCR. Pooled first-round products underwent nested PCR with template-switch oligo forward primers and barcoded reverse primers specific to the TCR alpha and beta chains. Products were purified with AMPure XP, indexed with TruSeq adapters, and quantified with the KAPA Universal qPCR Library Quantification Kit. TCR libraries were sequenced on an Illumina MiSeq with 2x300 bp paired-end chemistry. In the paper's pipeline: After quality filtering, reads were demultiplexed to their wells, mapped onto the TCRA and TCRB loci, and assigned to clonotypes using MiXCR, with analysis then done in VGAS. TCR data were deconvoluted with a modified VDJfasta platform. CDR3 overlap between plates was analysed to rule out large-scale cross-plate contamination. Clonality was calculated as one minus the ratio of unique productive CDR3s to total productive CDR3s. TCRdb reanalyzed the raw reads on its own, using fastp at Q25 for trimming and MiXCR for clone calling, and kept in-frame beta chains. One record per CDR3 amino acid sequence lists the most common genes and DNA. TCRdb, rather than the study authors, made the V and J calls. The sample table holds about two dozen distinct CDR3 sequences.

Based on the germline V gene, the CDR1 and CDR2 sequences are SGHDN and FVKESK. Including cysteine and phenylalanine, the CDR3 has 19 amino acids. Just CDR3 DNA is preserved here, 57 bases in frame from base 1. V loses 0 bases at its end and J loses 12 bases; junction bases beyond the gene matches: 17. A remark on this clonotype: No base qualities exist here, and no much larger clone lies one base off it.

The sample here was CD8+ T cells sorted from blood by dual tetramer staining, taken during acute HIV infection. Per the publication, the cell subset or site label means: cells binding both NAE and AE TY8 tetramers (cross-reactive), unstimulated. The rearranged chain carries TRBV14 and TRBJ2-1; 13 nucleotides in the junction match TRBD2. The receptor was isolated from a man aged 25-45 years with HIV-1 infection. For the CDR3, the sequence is CASSQDNPGLAGLTDTQFF. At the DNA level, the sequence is TGTGCCAGCAGCCAAGATAACCCGGGACTAGCGGGACTCACAGATACGCAGTTCTTC. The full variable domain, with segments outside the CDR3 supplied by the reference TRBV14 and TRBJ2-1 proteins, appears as EAGVTQFPSHSVIEKGQTVTLRCDPISGHDNLYWYRRVMGKEIKFLLHFVKESKQDESGMPNNRFLAERTGGTYSTLKVQPAELEDSGVYFCASSQDNPGLAGLTDTQFFGPGTRLTVL.